This TCR beta chain was observed in a study of T cell repertoires in aging, cancer and after chemotherapy. Study at large: Repeat sampling of healthy donors over several months to years showed clear clonal overlap.

TCR beta rearrangements were amplified from peripheral blood genomic DNA. Rearranged V-D-J TRB sequences were amplified with a mixed TRB-A/B primer pool. TCRdb used MiXCR to reprocess the multiplex PCR reads, holding one entry per CDR3 protein. The table includes 1,500 to 2,000 distinct CDR3 sequences, around 26% detected once. Relative to its sample, this clonotype is medium-sized. Material: blood. The TCR comes from a human donor in good health.

DNA of the CDR3: TGTGCCAGTAGTATTCCCCGACAGGGGGCGGACACCGGGGAGCTGTTTTTT. Encoded protein: CASSIPRQGADTGELFF. The chain employs TRBV19 and TRBJ2-2, with TRBD1 identical over 10 bases. The CDR3 covers 17 residues. The junction had 7 bases not matched to a gene; V was cut back by 3 bases and J by 3 bases. Germline assignment: CDR1 LNHDA and CDR2 SQIVND (reference sequence).